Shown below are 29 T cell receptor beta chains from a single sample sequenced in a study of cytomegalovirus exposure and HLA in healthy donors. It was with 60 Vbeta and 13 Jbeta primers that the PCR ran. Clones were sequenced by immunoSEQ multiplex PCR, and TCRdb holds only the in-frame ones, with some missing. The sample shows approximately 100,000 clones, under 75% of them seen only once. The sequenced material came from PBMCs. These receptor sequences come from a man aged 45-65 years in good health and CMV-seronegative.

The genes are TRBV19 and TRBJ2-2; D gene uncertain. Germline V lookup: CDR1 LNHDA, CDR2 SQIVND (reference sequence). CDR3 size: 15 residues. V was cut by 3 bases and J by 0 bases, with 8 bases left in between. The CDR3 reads CASSIPVANTGELFF. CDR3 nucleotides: TGTGCCAGTAGTATTCCCGTTGCGAACACCGGGGAGCTGTTTTTT.

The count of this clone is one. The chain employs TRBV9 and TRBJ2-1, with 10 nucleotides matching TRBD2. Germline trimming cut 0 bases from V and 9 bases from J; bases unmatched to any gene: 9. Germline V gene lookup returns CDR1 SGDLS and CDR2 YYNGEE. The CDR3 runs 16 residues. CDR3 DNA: TGTGCCAGCAGCGTAGGTTCTAGCGGGAGTCAGGGTGAGCAGTTCTTC. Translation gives CASSVGSSGSQGEQFF.

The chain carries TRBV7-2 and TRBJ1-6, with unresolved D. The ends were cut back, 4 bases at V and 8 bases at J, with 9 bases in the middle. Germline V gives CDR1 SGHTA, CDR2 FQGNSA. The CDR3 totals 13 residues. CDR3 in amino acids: CASSWRTDSPLHF. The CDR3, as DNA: TGTGCCAGCAGCTGGCGGACTGATTCACCCCTCCACTTT. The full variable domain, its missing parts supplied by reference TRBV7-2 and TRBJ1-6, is GAGVSQSPSNKVTEKGKDVELRCDPISGHTALYWYRQSLGQGLEFLIYFQGNSAPDKSGLPSDRFSAERTGGSVSTLTIQRTQQEDSAVYLCASSWRTDSPLHFGNGTRLTVT.

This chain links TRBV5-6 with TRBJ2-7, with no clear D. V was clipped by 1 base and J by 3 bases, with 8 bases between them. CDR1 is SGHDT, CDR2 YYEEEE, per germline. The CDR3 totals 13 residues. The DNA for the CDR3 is TGTGCCAGCAGCTTGATGCGCCTCTACGAGCAGTACTTC. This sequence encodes CASSLMRLYEQYF.

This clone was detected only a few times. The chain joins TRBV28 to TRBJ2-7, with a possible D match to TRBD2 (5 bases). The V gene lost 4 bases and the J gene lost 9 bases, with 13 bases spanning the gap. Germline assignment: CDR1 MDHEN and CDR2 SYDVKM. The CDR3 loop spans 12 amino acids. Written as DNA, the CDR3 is TGTGCCAGCAGTTCGGGGAATAGGGCGCAGTACTTC. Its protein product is CASSSGNRAQYF.

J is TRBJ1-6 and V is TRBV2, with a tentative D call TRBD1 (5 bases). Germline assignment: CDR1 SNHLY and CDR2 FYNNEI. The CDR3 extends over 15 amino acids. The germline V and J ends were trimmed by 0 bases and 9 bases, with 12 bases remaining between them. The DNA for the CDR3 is TGTGCCAGCAGTGAAGCGGGACTGCTATTTTCACCCCTCCACTTT. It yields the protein CASSEAGLLFSPLHF.

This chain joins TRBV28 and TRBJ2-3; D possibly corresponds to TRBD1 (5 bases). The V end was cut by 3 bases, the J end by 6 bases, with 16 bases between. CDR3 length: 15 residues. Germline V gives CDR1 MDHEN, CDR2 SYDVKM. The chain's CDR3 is CASSFRVRARDTQYF. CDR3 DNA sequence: TGTGCCAGCAGTTTCCGCGTCAGGGCCCGGGATACGCAGTATTTT.

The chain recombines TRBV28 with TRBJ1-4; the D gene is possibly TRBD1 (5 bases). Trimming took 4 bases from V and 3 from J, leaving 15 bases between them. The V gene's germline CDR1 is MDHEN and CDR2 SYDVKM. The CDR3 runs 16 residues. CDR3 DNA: TGTGCCAGCAGTTCCCCTACAGGACCTTCTAATGAAAAACTGTTTTTT. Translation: CASSSPTGPSNEKLFF.

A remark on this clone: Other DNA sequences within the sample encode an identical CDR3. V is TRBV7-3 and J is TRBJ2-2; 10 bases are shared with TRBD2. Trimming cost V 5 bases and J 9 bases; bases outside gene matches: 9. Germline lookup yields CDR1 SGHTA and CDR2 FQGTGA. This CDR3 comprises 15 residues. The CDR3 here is CASSGSGRASRELFF. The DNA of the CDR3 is TGTGCCAGCAGCGGCAGCGGGAGGGCCAGTCGGGAGCTGTTTTTT.

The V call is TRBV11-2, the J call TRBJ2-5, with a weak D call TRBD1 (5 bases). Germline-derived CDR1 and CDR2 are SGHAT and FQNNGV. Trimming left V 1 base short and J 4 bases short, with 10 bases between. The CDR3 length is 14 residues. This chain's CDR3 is CASSLVPGRETQYF. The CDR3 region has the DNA TGTGCCAGCAGCTTAGTTCCAGGGCGAGAGACCCAGTACTTC. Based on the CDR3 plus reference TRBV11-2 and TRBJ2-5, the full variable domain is EAGVAQSPRYKIIEKRQSVAFWCNPISGHATLYWYQQILGQGPKLLIQFQNNGVVDDSQLPKDRFSAERLKGVDSTLKIQPAKLEDSAVYLCASSLVPGRETQYFGPGTRLLVL.

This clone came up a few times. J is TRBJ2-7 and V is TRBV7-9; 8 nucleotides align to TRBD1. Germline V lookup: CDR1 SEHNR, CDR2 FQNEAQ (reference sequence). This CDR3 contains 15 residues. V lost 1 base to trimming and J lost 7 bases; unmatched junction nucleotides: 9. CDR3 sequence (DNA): TGTGCCAGCAGCTTAGGAGACAGGGGTCGGGGGGAGCAGTACTTC. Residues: CASSLGDRGRGEQYF.

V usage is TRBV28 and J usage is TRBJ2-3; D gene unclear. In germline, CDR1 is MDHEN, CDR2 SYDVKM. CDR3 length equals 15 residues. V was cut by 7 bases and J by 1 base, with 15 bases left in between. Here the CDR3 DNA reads TGTGCCAGCAACCCTTTGAGGCCGCGCACAGATACGCAGTATTTT. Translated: CASNPLRPRTDTQYF.

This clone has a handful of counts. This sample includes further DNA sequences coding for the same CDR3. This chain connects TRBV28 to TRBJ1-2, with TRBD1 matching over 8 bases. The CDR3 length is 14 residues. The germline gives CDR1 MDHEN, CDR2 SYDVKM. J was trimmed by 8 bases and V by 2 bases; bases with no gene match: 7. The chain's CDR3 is CASSLGQGAGGYTF. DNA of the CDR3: TGTGCCAGCAGTTTAGGCCAGGGGGCGGGCGGCTACACCTTC.

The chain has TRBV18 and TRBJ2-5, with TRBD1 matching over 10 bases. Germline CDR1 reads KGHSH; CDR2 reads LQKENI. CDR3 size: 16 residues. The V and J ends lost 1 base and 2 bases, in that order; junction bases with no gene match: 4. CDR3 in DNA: TGTGCCAGCTCACCACGACAGGGGGCAAGACAAGAGACCCAGTACTTC. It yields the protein CASSPRQGARQETQYF.

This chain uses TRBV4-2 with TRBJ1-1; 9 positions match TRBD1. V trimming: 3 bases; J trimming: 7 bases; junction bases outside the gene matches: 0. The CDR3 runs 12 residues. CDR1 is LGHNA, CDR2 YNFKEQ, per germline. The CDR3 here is CASSQGQGEAFF. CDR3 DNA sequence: TGTGCCAGCAGCCAGGGACAGGGTGAAGCTTTCTTT.

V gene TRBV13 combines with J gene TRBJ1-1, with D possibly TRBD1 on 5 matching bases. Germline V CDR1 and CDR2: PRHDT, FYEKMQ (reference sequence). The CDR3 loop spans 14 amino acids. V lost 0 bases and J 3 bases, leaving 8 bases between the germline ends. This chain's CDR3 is CASSLGGGYTEAFF. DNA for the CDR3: TGTGCCAGCAGCTTAGGGGGGGGTTACACTGAAGCTTTCTTT.

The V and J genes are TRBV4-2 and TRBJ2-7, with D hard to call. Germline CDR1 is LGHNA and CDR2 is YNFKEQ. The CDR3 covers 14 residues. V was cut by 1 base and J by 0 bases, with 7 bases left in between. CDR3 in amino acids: CASSQGYSSYEQYF. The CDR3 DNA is TGTGCCAGCAGCCAAGGGTACAGCTCCTACGAGCAGTACTTC.

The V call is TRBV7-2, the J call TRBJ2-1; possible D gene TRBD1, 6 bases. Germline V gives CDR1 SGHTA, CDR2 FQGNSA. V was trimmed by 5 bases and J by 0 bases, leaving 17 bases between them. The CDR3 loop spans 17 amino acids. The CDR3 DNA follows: TGTGCCAGCAGCCTAGAGGGACACTTGAGCTCCTACAATGAGCAGTTCTTC. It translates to CASSLEGHLSSYNEQFF.

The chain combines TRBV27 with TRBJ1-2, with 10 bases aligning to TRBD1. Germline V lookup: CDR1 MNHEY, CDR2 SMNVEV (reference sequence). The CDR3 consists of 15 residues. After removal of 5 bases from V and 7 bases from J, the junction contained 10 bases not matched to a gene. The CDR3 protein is CASSQRTGGMGGYTF. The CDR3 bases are TGTGCCAGCAGTCAGCGGACAGGGGGTATGGGTGGCTACACCTTC.

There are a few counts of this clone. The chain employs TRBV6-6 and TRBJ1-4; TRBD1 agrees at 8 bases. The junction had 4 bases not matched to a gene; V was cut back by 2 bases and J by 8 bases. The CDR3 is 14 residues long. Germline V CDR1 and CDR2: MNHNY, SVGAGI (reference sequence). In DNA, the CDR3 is TGTGCCAGCAGTTACGACAGGGGTAAAGAAAAACTGTTTTTT. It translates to CASSYDRGKEKLFF.

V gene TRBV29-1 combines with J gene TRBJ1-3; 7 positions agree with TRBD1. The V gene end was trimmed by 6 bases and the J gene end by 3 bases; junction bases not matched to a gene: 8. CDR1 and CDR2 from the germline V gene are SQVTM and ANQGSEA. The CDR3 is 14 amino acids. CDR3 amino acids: CSVDKGGVGNTIYF. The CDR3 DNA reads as TGCAGCGTGGACAAAGGGGGCGTTGGAAACACCATATATTTT.

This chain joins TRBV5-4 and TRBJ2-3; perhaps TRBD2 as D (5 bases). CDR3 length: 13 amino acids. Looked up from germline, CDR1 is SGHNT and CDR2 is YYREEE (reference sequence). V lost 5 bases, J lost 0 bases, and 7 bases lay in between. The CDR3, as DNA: TGTGCCAGCAGTCTAGCTAGCACAGATACGCAGTATTTT. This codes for CASSLASTDTQYF. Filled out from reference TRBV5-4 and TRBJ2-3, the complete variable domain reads ETGVTQSPTHLIKTRGQQVTLRCSSQSGHNTVSWYQQALGQGPQFIFQYYREEENGRGNFPPRFSGLQFPNYSSELNVNALELDDSALYLCASSLASTDTQYFGPGTRLTVL.

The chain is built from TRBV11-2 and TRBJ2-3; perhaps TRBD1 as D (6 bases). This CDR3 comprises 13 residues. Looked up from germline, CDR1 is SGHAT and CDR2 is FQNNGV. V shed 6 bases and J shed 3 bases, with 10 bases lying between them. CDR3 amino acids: CASRTQGTDTQYF. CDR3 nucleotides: TGTGCCAGCAGGACACAGGGAACAGATACGCAGTATTTT.

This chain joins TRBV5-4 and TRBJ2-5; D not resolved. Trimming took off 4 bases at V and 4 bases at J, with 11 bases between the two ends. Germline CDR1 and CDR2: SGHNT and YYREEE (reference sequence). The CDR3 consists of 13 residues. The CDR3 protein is CASSPSTIETQYF. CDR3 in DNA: TGTGCCAGCAGCCCCAGTACAATAGAGACCCAGTACTTC.

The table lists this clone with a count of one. This CDR3 reads CSAATYNEQFF. The CDR3 region has the DNA TGCAGTGCTGCTACTTACAATGAGCAGTTCTTC. J is TRBJ2-1 and V is TRBV20-1, with D unresolved. Looked up from germline, CDR1 is DFQATT and CDR2 is SNEGSKA (reference sequence). V was shortened by 5 bases and J by 4 bases, with 6 bases between the two germline ends. CDR3 length equals 11 residues.

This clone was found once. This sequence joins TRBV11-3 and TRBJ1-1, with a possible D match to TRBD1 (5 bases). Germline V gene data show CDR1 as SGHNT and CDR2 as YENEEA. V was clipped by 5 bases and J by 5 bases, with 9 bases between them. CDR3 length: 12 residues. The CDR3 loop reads CASSRQGTEAFF. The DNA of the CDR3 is TGTGCCAGCAGCCGGCAGGGAACTGAAGCTTTCTTT.

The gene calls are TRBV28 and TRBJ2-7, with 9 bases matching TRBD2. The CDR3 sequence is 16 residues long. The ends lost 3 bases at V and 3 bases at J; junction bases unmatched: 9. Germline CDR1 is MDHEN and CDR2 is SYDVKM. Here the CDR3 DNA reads TGTGCCAGCAGTTTGCAGCGGGGGGCCTTATACTACGAGCAGTACTTC. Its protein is CASSLQRGALYYEQYF.

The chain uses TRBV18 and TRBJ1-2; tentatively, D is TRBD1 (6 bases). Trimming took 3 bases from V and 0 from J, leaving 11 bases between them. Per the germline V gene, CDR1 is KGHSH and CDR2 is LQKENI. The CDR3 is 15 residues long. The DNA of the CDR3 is TGTGCCAGCTCACCGGACAGCCTACCTAACTATGGCTACACCTTC. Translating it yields CASSPDSLPNYGYTF.

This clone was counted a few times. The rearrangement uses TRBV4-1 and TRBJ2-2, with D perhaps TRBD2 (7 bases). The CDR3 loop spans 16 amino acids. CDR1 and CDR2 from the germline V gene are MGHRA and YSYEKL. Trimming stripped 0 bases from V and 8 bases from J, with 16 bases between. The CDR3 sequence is CASSQDRGAAGGELFF. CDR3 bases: TGCGCCAGCAGCCAAGACCGGGGGGCGGCGGGAGGGGAGCTGTTTTTT.